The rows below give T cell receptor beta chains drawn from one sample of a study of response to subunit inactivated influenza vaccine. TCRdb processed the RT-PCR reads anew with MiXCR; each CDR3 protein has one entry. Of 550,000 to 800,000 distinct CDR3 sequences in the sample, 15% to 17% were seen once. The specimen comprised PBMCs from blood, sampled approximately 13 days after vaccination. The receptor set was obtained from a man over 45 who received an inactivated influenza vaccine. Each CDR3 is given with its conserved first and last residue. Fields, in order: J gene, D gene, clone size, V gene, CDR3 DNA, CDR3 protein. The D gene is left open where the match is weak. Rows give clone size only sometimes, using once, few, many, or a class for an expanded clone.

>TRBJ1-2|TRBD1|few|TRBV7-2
TGTGCCAGCAGCCCAGCTCCCGGGACAGGGGCTAACTATGGCTACACCTTC
CASSPAPGTGANYGYTF
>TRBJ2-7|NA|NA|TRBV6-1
TGTGCCAGCAGTCAGACCGGCCAGGACGAGCAGTACTTC
CASSQTGQDEQYF
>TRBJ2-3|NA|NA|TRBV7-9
TGTGCCAGCAGCCTAAGAAGTAGCGGTACCACAGATACGCAGTATTTT
CASSLRSSGTTDTQYF
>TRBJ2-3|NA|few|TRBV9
TGTGCCAGCAGCGTAGTGGTACGGGATACGCAGTATTTT
CASSVVVRDTQYF
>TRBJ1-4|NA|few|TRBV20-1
TGCAGTGCTAGAGACACAGCAAACGAAAAACTGTTTTTT
CSARDTANEKLFF
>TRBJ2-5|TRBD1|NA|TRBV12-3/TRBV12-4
TGTGCCAGCAGGACCGGACAGGGGTATAGTGAGACCCAGTACTTC
CASRTGQGYSETQYF
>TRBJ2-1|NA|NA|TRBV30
TGTGCCTGGAGTCCCCGCTACAATGAGCAGTTCTTC
CAWSPRYNEQFF
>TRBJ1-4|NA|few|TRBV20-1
TGCAGTGCTAGAGATCTGAAGGAAAAACTGTTTTTT
CSARDLKEKLFF
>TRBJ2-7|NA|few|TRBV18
TGTGCCAGCTCACCATCAGGGATCGAGCAGTACTTC
CASSPSGIEQYF
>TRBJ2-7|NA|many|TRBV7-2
TGTGCCAGCAGCTTATACGGGAGAGGGGCCTACGAGCAGTACTTC
CASSLYGRGAYEQYF
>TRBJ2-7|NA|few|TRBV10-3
TGTGCCATCAGTGAGGGTGCAGGGAATTATCGCGAGCAGTACTTC
CAISEGAGNYREQYF
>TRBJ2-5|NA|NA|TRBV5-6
TGTGCCAGCAGCTTGTTAGTCGGGGATGAGACCCAGTACTTC
CASSLLVGDETQYF
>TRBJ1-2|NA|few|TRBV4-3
TGCGCCAGCAGCCAGGACTATACCGGGAACTATGGCTACACCTTC
CASSQDYTGNYGYTF
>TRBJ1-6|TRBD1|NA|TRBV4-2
TGTGCCAGCAGCCACCCGGGACAGGGGTTGACATCACCCCTCCACTTT
CASSHPGQGLTSPLHF
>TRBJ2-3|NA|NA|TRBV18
TGTGCCAGCTCACCCACTAGCAGCGTCGCAGATACGCAGTATTTT
CASSPTSSVADTQYF
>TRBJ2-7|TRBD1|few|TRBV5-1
TGCGCCAGCAGCGCCGGGACAGCCCCCCACGAGCAGTACTTC
CASSAGTAPHEQYF
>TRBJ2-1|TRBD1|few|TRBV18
TGTGCCAGCTCACCACGACAGGGGTGGAATGAGCAGTTCTTC
CASSPRQGWNEQFF
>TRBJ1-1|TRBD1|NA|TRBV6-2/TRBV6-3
TGTGCCAGCAGTAGGGGACAGAGTCGGACTGAAGCTTTCTTT
CASSRGQSRTEAFF
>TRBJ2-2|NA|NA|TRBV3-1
TGTGCCAGCAGCTCTCGTGTGGGGATCACCGGGGAGCTGTTTTTT
CASSSRVGITGELFF
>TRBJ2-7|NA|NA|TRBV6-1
TGTGCCAGCATCCTTGAGGTGGGGGGCGAGCAGTACTTC
CASILEVGGEQYF
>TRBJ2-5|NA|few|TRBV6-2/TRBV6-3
TGTGCCAGCAGCCAAATTACTCAAGAGACCCAGTACTTC
CASSQITQETQYF
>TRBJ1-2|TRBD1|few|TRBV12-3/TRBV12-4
TGTGCCAGCAGCCCAATTACAGGGGACTATGGCTACACCTTC
CASSPITGDYGYTF
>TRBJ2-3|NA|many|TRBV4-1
TGCGCCAGCAGCCCGCGGACGGCTAGCACAGATACGCAGTATTTT
CASSPRTASTDTQYF
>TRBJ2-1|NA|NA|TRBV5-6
TGTGCCAGCAGATGGGACCCGTACAATGAGCAGTTCTTC
CASRWDPYNEQFF
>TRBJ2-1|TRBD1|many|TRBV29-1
TGCAGCTTCAGACCCCGACAGGGTTACAATGAGCAGTTCTTC
CSFRPRQGYNEQFF
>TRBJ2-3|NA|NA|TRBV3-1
TGTGCCAGCAGCCAAGGTTTTGAAGGATCTCAGTATTTT
CASSQGFEGSQYF
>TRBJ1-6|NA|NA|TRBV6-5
TGTGCCAGCAGTTACTTGATGGGGGGACGGTATAATTCACCCCTCCACTTT
CASSYLMGGRYNSPLHF
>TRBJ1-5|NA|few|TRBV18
TGTGCCAGCTCACCTCAGGGAGAACGGAATCAGCCCCAGCATTTT
CASSPQGERNQPQHF
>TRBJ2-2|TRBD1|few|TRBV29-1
TGCAGCGTTTTCGGGACAGCGAACACCGGGGAGCTGTTTTTT
CSVFGTANTGELFF
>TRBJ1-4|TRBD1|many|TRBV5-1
TGCGCCAGCAGCTTCAGGGGACAGGGGGAGCCCCGCGGAAAACTGTTTTTT
CASSFRGQGEPRGKLFF
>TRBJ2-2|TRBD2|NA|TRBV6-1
TGTGCCAGCAGTCGACTAGCGTCGAACACCGGGGAGCTGTTTTTT
CASSRLASNTGELFF
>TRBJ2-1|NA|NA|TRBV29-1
TGCAGCGTTGGGACAAACCAAGAGACCCAGTTCTTC
CSVGTNQETQFF
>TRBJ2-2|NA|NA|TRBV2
TGTGCCAGCAGTGTCCCGACAGGGAGGGACACCGGGGAGCTGTTTTTT
CASSVPTGRDTGELFF
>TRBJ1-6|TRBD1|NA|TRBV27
TGTGCCACCCAGGGGGGGAGTTCACCCCTCCACTTT
CATQGGSSPLHF
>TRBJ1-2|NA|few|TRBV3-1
TGTGCCAGCAGCCAAGACAGGCTCTATGGCTACACCTTC
CASSQDRLYGYTF
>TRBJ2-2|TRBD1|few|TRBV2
TGTGCCAGCAGATCATCCGGGACAGGGACCGGGGAGCTGTTTTTT
CASRSSGTGTGELFF
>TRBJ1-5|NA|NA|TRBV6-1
TGTGCCAGCAGTGTATTTGGGGTCTCGAATCAGCCCCAGCATTTT
CASSVFGVSNQPQHF
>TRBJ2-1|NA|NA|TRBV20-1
TGCAGTGCTAGAGATTTTAAGGGTTCTTCCTACAATGAGCAGTTCTTC
CSARDFKGSSYNEQFF
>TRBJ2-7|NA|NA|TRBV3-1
TGTGCCAGCAGCCAAGTCCGGTTACCGCACTCCTACGAGCAGTACTTC
CASSQVRLPHSYEQYF
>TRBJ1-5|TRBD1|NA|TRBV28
TGTGCCAGCAGTCCCACAGGGGGTGCTTATAGCAATCAGCCCCAGCATTTT
CASSPTGGAYSNQPQHF
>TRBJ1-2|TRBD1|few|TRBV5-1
TGCGCCAGCAGCTTGGGCGGGACAGGCCTCGGAAGCTATGGCTACACCTTC
CASSLGGTGLGSYGYTF
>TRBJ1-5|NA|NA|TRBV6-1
TGTGCCAGCAGTGAAGTGGGACATGGCGGTCAGCCCCAGCATTTT
CASSEVGHGGQPQHF
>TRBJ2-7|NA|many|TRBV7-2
TGTGCCAGCAGCTTAAGGGCAGCGGATACCTACGAGCAGTACTTC
CASSLRAADTYEQYF
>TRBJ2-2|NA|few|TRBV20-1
TGCAGTGCTAGAGAGGGGGCGGCCACCGGGGAGCTGTTTTTT
CSAREGAATGELFF
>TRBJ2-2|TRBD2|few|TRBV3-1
TGTGCCAGCAGCCCGACGGGAGGCCACACCGGGGAGCTGTTTTTT
CASSPTGGHTGELFF
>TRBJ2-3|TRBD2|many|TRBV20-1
TGCAGTGCCCGAAAGCGGGAGGTTTCAGATACGCAGTATTTT
CSARKREVSDTQYF
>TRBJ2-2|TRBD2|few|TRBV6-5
TGTGCCAGCAGTTACCCAACTAGCGGGGGGCTTAACACCGGGGAGCTGTTTTTT
CASSYPTSGGLNTGELFF
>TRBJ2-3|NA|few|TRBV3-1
TGTGCCAGCAGCCAAGAGAGTGTCCCGAGGCAATGGTATTTT
CASSQESVPRQWYF
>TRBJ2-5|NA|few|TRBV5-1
TGCGCCAGCAGCCGACAGTACCAAGAGACCCAGTACTTC
CASSRQYQETQYF
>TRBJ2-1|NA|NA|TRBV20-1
TGCAGTGCTAGTCGTTTAAGCTCCTACAATGAGCAGTTCTTC
CSASRLSSYNEQFF